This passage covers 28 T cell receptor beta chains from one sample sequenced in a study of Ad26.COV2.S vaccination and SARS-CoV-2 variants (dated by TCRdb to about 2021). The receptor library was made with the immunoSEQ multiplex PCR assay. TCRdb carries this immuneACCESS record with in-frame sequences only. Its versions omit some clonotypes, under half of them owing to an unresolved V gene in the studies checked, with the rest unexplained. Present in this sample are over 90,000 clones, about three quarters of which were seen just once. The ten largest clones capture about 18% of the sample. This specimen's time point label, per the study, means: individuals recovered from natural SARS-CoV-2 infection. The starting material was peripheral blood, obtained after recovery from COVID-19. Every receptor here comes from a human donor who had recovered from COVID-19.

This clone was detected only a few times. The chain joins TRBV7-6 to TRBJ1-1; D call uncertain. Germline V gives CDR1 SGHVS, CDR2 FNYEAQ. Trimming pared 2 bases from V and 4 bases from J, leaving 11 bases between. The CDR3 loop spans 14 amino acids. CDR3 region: CASSLSDGGTEAFF. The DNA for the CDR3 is TGTGCCAGCAGCTTATCGGACGGAGGCACTGAAGCTTTCTTT. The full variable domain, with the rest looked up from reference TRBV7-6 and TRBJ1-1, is GAGVSQSPRYKVTKRGQDVALRCDPISGHVSLYWYRQALGQGPEFLTYFNYEAQQDKSGLPNDRFSAERPEGSISTLTIQRTEQRDSAMYRCASSLSDGGTEAFFGQGTRLTVV.

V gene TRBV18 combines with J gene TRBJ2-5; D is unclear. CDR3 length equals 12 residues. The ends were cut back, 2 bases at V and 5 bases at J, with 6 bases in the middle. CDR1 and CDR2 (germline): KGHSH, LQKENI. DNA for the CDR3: TGTGCCAGCTCACCAAGTTTGGAGACCCAGTACTTC. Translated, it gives CASSPSLETQYF.

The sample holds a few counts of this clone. The CDR3 DNA follows: TGTGCCAGTAGTATAGATTGGGTCCCTAATCAGCCCCAGCATTTT. This codes for CASSIDWVPNQPQHF. The J gene is TRBJ1-5, the V gene TRBV19; no clear D. Trimming left V 0 bases short and J 4 bases short, with 10 bases between. This CDR3 contains 15 residues. CDR1 LNHDA and CDR2 SQIVND come from the germline V gene (reference sequence).

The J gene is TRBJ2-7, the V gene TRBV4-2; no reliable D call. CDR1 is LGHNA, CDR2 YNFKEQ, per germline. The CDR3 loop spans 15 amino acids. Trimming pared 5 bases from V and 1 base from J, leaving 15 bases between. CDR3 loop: CASSSPERPSYEQYF. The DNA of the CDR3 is TGTGCCAGCAGCTCTCCCGAAAGGCCTTCCTACGAGCAGTACTTC.

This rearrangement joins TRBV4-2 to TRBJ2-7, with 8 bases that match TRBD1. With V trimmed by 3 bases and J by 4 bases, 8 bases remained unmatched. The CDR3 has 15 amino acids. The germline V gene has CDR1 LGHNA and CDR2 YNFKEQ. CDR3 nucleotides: TGTGCCAGCAGCCACGGACAGGGAGGTTCGTACGAGCAGTACTTC. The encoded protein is CASSHGQGGSYEQYF.

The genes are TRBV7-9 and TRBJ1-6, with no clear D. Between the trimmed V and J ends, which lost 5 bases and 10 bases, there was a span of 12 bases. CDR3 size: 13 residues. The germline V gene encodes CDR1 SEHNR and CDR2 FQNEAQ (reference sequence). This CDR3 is CASSRTTASPLHF. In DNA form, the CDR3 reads TGTGCCAGCAGCCGAACAACGGCCTCACCCCTCCACTTT.

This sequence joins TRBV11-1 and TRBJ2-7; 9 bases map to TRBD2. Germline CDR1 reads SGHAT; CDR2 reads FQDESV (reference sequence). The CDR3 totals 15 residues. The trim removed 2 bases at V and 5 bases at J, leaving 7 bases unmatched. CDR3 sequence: CASSLSGGGADEQYF. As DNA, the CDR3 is TGTGCCAGCAGCTTATCGGGCGGGGGGGCCGACGAGCAGTACTTC.

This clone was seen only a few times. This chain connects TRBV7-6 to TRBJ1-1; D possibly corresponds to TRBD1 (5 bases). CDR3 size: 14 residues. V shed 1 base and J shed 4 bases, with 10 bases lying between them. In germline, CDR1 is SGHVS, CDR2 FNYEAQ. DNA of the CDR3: TGTGCCAGCAGCTTAGTGCAGGGAGGCACTGAAGCTTTCTTT. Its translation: CASSLVQGGTEAFF.

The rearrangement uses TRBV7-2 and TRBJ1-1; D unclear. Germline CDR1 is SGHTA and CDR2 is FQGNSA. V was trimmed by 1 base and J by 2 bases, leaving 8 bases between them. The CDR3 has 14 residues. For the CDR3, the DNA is TGTGCCAGCAGCTTAGTTTCGAGCAACACTGAAGCTTTCTTT. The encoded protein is CASSLVSSNTEAFF.

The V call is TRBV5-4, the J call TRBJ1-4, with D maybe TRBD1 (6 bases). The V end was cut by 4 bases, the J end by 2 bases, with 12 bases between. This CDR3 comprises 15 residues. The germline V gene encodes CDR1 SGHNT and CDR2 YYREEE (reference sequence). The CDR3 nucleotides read TGTGCCAGCAGCGCGCAGGGGTGGACTAATGAAAAACTGTTTTTT. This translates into CASSAQGWTNEKLFF.

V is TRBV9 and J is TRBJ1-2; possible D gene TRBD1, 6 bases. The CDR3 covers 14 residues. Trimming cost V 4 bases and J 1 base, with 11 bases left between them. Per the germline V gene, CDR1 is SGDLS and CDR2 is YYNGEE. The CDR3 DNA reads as TGTGCCAGCAGCTCGACAGGACTTAACTATGGCTACACCTTC. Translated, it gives CASSSTGLNYGYTF.

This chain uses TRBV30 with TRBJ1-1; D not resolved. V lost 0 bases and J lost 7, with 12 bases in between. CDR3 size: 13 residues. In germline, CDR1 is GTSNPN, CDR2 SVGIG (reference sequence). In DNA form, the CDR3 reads TGTGCCTGGAGTGTACTGGACGGAAATGAAGCTTTCTTT. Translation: CAWSVLDGNEAFF.

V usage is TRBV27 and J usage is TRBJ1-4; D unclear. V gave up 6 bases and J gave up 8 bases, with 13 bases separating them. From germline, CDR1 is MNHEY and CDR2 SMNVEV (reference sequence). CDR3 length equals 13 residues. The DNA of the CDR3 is TGTGCCAGCAGCCTTATCCTAAGGGAAAAACTGTTTTTT. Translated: CASSLILREKLFF.

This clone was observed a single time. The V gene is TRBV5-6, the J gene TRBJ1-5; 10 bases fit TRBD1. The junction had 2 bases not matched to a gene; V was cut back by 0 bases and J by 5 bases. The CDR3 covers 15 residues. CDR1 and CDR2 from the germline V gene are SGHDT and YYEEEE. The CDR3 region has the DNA TGTGCCAGCAGCTTGGGGGGACAGGGGCATCAGCCCCAGCATTTT. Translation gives CASSLGGQGHQPQHF. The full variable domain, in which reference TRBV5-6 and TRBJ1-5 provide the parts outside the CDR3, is DAGVTQSPTHLIKTRGQQVTLRCSPKSGHDTVSWYQQALGQGPQFIFQYYEEEERQRGNFPDRFSGHQFPNYSSELNVNALLLGDSALYLCASSLGGQGHQPQHFGDGTRLSIL.

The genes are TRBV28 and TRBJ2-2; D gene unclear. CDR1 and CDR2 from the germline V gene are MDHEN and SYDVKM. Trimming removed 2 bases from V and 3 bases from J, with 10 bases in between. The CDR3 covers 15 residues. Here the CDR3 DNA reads TGTGCCAGCAGTTTAGTTTCGGGTTACACCGGGGAGCTGTTTTTT. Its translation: CASSLVSGYTGELFF.

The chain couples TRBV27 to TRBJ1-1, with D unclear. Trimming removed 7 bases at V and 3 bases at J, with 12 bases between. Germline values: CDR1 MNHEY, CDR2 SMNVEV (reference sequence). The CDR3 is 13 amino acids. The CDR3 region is CASTGRGHTEAFF. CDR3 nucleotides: TGTGCCAGCACAGGTCGCGGGCACACTGAAGCTTTCTTT.

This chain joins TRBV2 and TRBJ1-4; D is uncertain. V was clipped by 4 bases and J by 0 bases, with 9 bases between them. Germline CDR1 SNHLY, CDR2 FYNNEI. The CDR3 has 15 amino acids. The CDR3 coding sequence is TGTGCCAGCAGTGGGGTCGCAACAACTAATGAAAAACTGTTTTTT. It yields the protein CASSGVATTNEKLFF.

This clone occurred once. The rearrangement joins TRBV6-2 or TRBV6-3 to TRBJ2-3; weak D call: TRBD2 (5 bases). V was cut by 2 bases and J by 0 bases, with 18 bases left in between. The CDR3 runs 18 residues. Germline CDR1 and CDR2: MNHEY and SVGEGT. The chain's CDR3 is CASSYPDSGITSTDTQYF. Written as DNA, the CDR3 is TGTGCCAGCAGTTACCCAGATTCGGGGATAACTAGCACAGATACGCAGTATTTT.

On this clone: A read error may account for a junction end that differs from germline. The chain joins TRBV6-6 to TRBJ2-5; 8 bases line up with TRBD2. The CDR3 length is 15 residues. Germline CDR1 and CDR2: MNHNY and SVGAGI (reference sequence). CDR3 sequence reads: CASSNSRGGQETQYF. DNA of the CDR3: TGTGCCAGCAGTAACTCTCGGGGGGGACAAGAGACCCAGTACTTC.

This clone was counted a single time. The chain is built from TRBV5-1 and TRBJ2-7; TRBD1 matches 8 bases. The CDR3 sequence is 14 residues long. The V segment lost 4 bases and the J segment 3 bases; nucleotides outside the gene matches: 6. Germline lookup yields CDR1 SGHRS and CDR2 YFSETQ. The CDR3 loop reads CASSAGTGRYEQYF. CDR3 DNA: TGCGCCAGCAGCGCCGGGACAGGTCGCTACGAGCAGTACTTC.

The CDR3 nucleotides read TGTGCCAGCAGTGAAGAAACGGGGGGAGTCACAGATACGCAGTATTTT. This codes for CASSEETGGVTDTQYF. The chain has TRBV6-1 and TRBJ2-3; TRBD2 agrees at 7 bases. Trimming removed 1 base from V and 2 bases from J; junction bases left unmatched: 6. Germline V gives CDR1 MNHNS, CDR2 SASEGT. The CDR3 extends over 16 amino acids.

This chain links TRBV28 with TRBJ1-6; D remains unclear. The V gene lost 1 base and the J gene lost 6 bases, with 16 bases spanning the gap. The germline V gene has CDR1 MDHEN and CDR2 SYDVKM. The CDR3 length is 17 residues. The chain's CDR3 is CASSLSGTQVVNSPLHF. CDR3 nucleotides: TGTGCCAGCAGTTTATCCGGTACGCAGGTTGTTAATTCACCCCTCCACTTT. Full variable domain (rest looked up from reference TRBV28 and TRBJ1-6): DVKVTQSSRYLVKRTGEKVFLECVQDMDHENMFWYRQDPGLGLRLIYFSYDVKMKEKGDIPEGYSVSREKKERFSLILESASTNQTSMYLCASSLSGTQVVNSPLHFGNGTRLTVT.

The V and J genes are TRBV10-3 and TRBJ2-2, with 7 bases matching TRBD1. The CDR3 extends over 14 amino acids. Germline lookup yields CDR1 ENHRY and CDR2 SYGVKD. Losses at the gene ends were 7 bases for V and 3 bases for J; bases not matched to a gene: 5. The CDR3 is CAITGQVDTGELFF. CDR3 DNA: TGTGCCATCACCGGACAGGTGGACACCGGGGAGCTGTTTTTT.

The DNA for the CDR3 is TGCAGCGTTGTGGACGACTCGGGTTATGGCTACACCTTC. Amino acid sequence: CSVVDDSGYGYTF. This rearrangement joins TRBV29-1 to TRBJ1-2; D is undetermined. V was shortened by 4 bases and J by 5 bases, with 14 bases between the two germline ends. The germline V gene has CDR1 SQVTM and CDR2 ANQGSEA. The CDR3 covers 13 residues.

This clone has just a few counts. The CDR3 here is CASSLPDPSSTDTQYF. CDR3 bases: TGTGCCAGCAGCTTACCCGACCCATCTAGCACAGATACGCAGTATTTT. The chain joins TRBV7-6 to TRBJ2-3; no clear D gene. V lost 2 bases, J lost 0 bases, and 12 bases lay in between. The CDR3 is 16 amino acids. Germline-derived CDR1 and CDR2 are SGHVS and FNYEAQ. Full variable domain (outside the CDR3, taken from reference TRBV7-6 and TRBJ2-3): GAGVSQSPRYKVTKRGQDVALRCDPISGHVSLYWYRQALGQGPEFLTYFNYEAQQDKSGLPNDRFSAERPEGSISTLTIQRTEQRDSAMYRCASSLPDPSSTDTQYFGPGTRLTVL.

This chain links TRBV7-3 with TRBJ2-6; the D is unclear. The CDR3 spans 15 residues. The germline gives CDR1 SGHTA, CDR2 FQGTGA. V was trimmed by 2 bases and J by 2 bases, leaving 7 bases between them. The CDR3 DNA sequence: TGTGCCAGCAGCTTATGGGGTGCTGGGGCCAACGTCCTGACTTTC. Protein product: CASSLWGAGANVLTF.

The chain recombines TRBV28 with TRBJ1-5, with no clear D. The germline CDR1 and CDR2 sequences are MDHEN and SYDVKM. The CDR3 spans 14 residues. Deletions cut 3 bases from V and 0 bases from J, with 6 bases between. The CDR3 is CASSFGYSNQPQHF. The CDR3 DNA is TGTGCCAGCAGTTTCGGGTATAGCAATCAGCCCCAGCATTTT.

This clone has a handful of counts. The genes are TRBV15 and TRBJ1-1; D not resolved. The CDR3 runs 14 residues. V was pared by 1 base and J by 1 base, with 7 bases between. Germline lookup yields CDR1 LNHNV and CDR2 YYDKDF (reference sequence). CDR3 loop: CATSRGTENTEAFF. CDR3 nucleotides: TGTGCCACCAGCAGAGGGACGGAGAACACTGAAGCTTTCTTT.